This TCR beta chain derives from a study of spatial heterogeneity in lung cancer. Study-wide background: Across the raw uncorrected reads, a unique TCR and UMI combination was observed, on average, more than ten times. Findings of the study overall: Tumor mutation counts were tracked by expanded intratumoral alpha and beta TCR counts. Ubiquitous and regional expanded TCR counts tracked ubiquitous and regional nonsynonymous mutations, respectively.

Described time point: sample taken at primary tumor resection. Tumor, nontumor lung or frozen PBMC supplied whole RNA that was sequenced unsorted. Every molecule of TCR cDNA had its own unique molecular identifier. A single record per CDR3 protein comes from TCRdb applying MiXCR to the 5' RACE reads. The sample carries about 13,000 distinct CDR3 sequences, more than 3% recorded once. This clonotype was observed many times. The antigen is undetermined. Trimming took off 3 bases at V and 4 bases at J, with 13 bases between the two ends. The CDR3 has 14 residues. Material: lung tumor tissue, obtained at surgery. This sequence joins TRBV12-3 or TRBV12-4 and TRBJ2-7; D possibly matches TRBD1 or TRBD2 (5 bases each). The sequence was collected from a male donor with early-stage non-small cell lung cancer. CDR3 region: CASSFGTSEYEQYF. CDR3 sequence (DNA): TGTGCCAGCAGTTTTGGGACGAGCGAGTACGAGCAGTACTTC.